This TCR beta chain is drawn from a study of blood T cell repertoires in COVID-19. There are 13 residues in the CDR3. Trimming pared 7 bases from V and 5 bases from J, leaving 14 bases between. Germline-derived CDR1 and CDR2 are SGHTA and FQGNSA. As originally analysed: From reference gene primer amplification, estimates of nucleated cell counts were derived. Generated by immunoSEQ multiplex PCR, the TCRdb table keeps only in-frame clones and is missing some. V and J calls and clone size are those listed in that table; D and trimming were worked out from the DNA. The sample yields about 220,000 clones, about 83% seen once. The study drew participants aged about 18 to 89 years from some 24 US areas.

The sequenced material came from PBMCs or T cells enriched from blood (not recorded which). The receptor was derived from a woman aged 50 to 65 who had been exposed to COVID-19. This chain uses TRBV7-2 with TRBJ2-5; D is unresolved. CDR3 sequence (DNA): TGTGCCAGCACCCCCTCCCCGAGGGAGACCCAGTACTTC. It yields the protein CASTPSPRETQYF.